The 2 T cell receptor beta chains presented below share a single source sample, sequenced in a study of T cell responses to AZD1222 COVID-19 vaccine. Clones were read by immunoSEQ multiplex PCR, and TCRdb kept only the in-frame ones, dropping some. The table lists over 100,000 clones, roughly 89% of them singletons. Sample: peripheral blood, taken on day 0 of AZD1222 vaccination. The receptors here all came from an adult in good health.

The chain's CDR3 is CATQGSLVLGAFF. The CDR3 nucleotides are TGTGCCACCCAGGGGAGTCTTGTGTTGGGAGCTTTCTTT. The genes are TRBV6-5 and TRBJ1-1; TRBD1 might be the D (6 bases). V dropped 10 bases and J dropped 10 bases, with 22 bases sitting between them. Germline V gene sequence: CDR1 MNHEY, CDR2 SVGAGI. This CDR3 region has 13 residues.

J is TRBJ2-7 and V is TRBV5-1, with 10 bases identical to TRBD2. The CDR3 contains 15 residues. Germline CDR1 reads SGHRS; CDR2 reads YFSETQ. Germline trimming cut 2 bases from V and 2 bases from J; bases unmatched to any gene: 4. CDR3 DNA sequence: TGCGCCAGCAGCTTACAACTAGCGGGAACCTACGAGCAGTACTTC. Encoded protein: CASSLQLAGTYEQYF.